This TCR beta chain was recorded in a study of regulatory T cells in long-lasting Graves disease. The study, taken as a whole, reports: Small sample size may have lowered accuracy. The study found TRBV28, TRBJ1-2 and TRBJ2-5 favored in persistent disease.

V was pared by 7 bases and J by 2 bases, with 11 bases between. The CDR3 extends over 13 amino acids. This clonotype was seen at least ten times. Its antigen is unidentified. Investigators prepared the TCR beta libraries by applying iRepertoire HTBI primers and Arm-PCR of CDR3 regions. Each CDR3 protein is one row after TCRdb ran MiXCR on the multiplex PCR reads. The table records about 400,000 distinct CDR3 sequences, roughly 16% of them present only once. Time point given: newly diagnosed GD, antithyroid drugs for less than 3 months. The TCR library was made from RNA extracted from PBMCs. A further study also used this sample, focusing on T cells in Graves' hyperthyroidism and ophthalmopathy. As that study records: The model forecast ophthalmopathy, anticipating it by a median about 6.5 months before onset.

The rearrangement joins TRBV12-3 or TRBV12-4 to TRBJ1-2; D may be TRBD1 (6 bases). The sequence was obtained from a woman younger than 35 with Graves disease. The material was peripheral blood mononuclear cells (PBMCs), obtained at new diagnosis, from a patient treated with antithyroid drugs. CDR3 sequence reads: CASTWGLNYGYTF. The CDR3 DNA sequence: TGTGCCAGCACCTGGGGGCTAAACTATGGCTACACCTTC.